The clone carrying this T cell receptor beta chain was detected once. This record comes from a study of T cell responses to AZD1222 COVID-19 vaccine. The CDR3 extends over 20 amino acids. Assay: immunoSEQ multiplex PCR; the TCRdb copy retains only in-frame clones and omits some. The sample records about 66,000 clones, about 90% being singletons. The specimen was peripheral blood, collected on day 0 of AZD1222 vaccination. The receptor was isolated from an adult in good health. The chain carries TRBV21-1 and TRBJ2-6; no check of the table's D call, TRBD1, against the DNA was made. TRBV21-1 is recorded as a pseudogene. The CDR3 nucleotides are TGTGCCAGCAGCGAAGGTCCGTTGGGCAGTTATGGCTCTGGGGCCAACGTCCTGACTTTC. It is translated as CASSEGPLGSYGSGANVLTF.